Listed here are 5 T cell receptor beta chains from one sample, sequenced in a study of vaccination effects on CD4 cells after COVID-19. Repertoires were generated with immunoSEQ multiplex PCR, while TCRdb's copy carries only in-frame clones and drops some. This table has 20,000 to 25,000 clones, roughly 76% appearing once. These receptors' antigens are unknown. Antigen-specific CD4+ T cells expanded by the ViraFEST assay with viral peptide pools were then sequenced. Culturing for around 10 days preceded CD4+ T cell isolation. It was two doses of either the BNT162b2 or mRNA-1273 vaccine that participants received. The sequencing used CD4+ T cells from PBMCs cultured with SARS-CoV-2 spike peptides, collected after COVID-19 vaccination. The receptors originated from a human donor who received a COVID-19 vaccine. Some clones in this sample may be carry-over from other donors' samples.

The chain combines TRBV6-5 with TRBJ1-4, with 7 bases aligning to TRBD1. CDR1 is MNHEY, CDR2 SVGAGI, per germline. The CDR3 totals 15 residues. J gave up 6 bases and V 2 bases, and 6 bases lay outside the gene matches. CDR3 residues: CASSYGTDGDEKLFF. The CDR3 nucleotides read TGTGCCAGCAGTTACGGGACAGATGGGGATGAAAAACTGTTTTTT.

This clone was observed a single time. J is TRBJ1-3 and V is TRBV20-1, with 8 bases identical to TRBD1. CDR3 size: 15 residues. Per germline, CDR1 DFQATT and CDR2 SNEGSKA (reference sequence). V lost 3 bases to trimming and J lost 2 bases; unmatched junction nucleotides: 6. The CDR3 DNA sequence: TGCAGTGCTAGTATGGCCAGGGGGCCTGGAAACACCATATATTTT. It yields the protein CSASMARGPGNTIYF.

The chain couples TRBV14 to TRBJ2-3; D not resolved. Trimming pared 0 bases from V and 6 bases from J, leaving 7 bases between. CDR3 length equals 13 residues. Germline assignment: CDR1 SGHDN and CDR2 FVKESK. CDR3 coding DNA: TGTGCCAGCAGCCAAGATGTGGGGGATACGCAGTATTTT. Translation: CASSQDVGDTQYF.

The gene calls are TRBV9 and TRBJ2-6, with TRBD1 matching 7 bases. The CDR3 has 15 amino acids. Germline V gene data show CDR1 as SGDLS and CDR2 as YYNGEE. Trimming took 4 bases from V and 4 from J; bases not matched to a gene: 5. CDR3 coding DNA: TGTGCCAGCAGCAGGACAGGTTCCGGGGCCAACGTCCTGACTTTC. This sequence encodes CASSRTGSGANVLTF.

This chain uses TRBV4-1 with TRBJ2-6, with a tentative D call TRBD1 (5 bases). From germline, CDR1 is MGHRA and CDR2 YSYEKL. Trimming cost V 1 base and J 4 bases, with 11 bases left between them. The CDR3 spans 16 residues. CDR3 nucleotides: TGCGCCAGCAGCCAAGTACAGGTCCGCGGGGCCAACGTCCTGACTTTC. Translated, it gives CASSQVQVRGANVLTF.